This is a list of T cell receptor beta chains from one sample in a study of identical twins. One entry per CDR3 protein results from TCRdb running MiXCR on the 5' RACE reads. The sample lists about 700,000 distinct CDR3 sequences; 8.5% to 9.5% were seen once. Another study also made use of these data, one on yellow fever vaccine responses in identical twins.

The source material was PBMCs. These TCRs come from a woman aged 18-29 years in good health. Both conserved end residues are part of each CDR3. The D gene is left open where the match is weak. Expanded clones are given a class, and other clones once, few, many or no size at all.

d_call clone_size j_call v_call cdr3_length cdr3_aa cdr3_nt
TRBD2 many TRBJ2-7 TRBV10-2 14 CASSKLAGEYEQYF TGCGCCAGCAGTAAACTAGCGGGAGAGTACGAGCAGTACTTC
TRBD1 many TRBJ1-5 TRBV5-1 17 CASSLTWTGREGQPQHF TGCGCCAGCAGCTTAACCTGGACAGGTCGGGAAGGACAGCCCCAGCATTTT
. . TRBJ1-5 TRBV28 18 CASSLLNLDVSGFQPQHF TGTGCCAGCAGTTTATTGAACCTCGATGTTTCCGGTTTCCAGCCCCAGCATTTT
. few TRBJ1-1 TRBV2 14 CASRATGKNTEAFF TGTGCCAGCAGGGCCACCGGGAAGAACACTGAAGCTTTCTTT
. many TRBJ1-4 TRBV18 13 CASSPGLAEKLFF TGTGCCAGCTCACCTGGCCTGGCGGAAAAACTGTTTTTT
. . TRBJ2-7 TRBV27 14 CASGGRTPGSEQYF TGTGCCAGCGGAGGAAGGACACCCGGCTCCGAGCAGTACTTC
. . TRBJ2-7 TRBV13 14 CASSGGRRNNEQYF TGTGCCAGCAGCGGGGGACGGCGCAACAACGAGCAGTACTTC
. . TRBJ2-2 TRBV5-1 14 CASSSQGGTGELFF TGCGCCAGCAGCTCCCAGGGAGGCACCGGGGAGCTGTTTTTT
. many TRBJ2-5 TRBV14 13 CASSPWTQETQYF TGTGCCAGCAGCCCATGGACACAAGAGACCCAGTACTTC
. . TRBJ2-1 TRBV4-3 17 CASSQDVGGPPSDEQFF TGCGCCAGCAGCCAAGATGTAGGGGGCCCCCCTAGCGATGAGCAGTTCTTC
TRBD1 . TRBJ2-1 TRBV30 12 CAWAGTGNEQFF TGTGCCTGGGCCGGGACAGGCAATGAGCAGTTCTTC
TRBD1 many TRBJ2-1 TRBV12-3/TRBV12-4 15 CASSPTGANYNEQFF TGTGCCAGCAGTCCGACAGGGGCGAACTACAATGAGCAGTTCTTC
. . TRBJ2-2 TRBV12-3/TRBV12-4 18 CASSPGTRESLNTGELFF TGTGCCAGCAGTCCCGGGACACGGGAGTCGCTGAACACCGGGGAGCTGTTTTTT
. many TRBJ1-1 TRBV12-3/TRBV12-4 15 CASSLPGHPNTEAFF TGTGCCAGCAGTCTTCCGGGACATCCGAACACTGAAGCTTTCTTT
TRBD1 few TRBJ1-1 TRBV20-1 16 CSARDYWQGALTEAFF TGCAGTGCTAGAGATTACTGGCAGGGGGCCCTCACTGAAGCTTTCTTT
TRBD1 many TRBJ2-1 TRBV4-3 15 CASSRLGQTYNEQFF TGCGCCAGCAGCCGACTGGGACAGACTTACAATGAGCAGTTCTTC
TRBD1 many TRBJ2-5 TRBV6-1 13 CASSSTGPETQYF TGTGCCAGCAGCTCGACAGGGCCAGAGACCCAGTACTTC
. many TRBJ2-1 TRBV2 14 CASSEAVNRDEQFF TGTGCCAGCAGTGAAGCGGTAAACCGGGATGAGCAGTTCTTC
. many TRBJ1-1 TRBV11-2 13 CASSLEGGGEAFF TGTGCCAGCAGCTTAGAGGGGGGCGGCGAAGCTTTCTTT
. few TRBJ2-5 TRBV9 15 CASSVAAALGETQYF TGTGCCAGCAGCGTAGCGGCCGCCCTCGGAGAGACCCAGTACTTC
. . TRBJ2-3 TRBV5-1 16 CASSLGQVRDTDTQYF TGCGCCAGCAGCTTGGGACAGGTTCGAGACACAGATACGCAGTATTTT
TRBD1 . TRBJ2-5 TRBV7-9 16 CASSTIRDRAQETQYF TGTGCCAGCAGTACGATCCGGGACAGGGCCCAAGAGACCCAGTACTTC
. . TRBJ2-1 TRBV3-1 18 CAFSLWLGGKDSYNEQFF TGTGCCTTCAGTTTATGGCTAGGAGGGAAGGACTCCTACAATGAGCAGTTCTTC
. few TRBJ2-1 TRBV3-1 15 CASSQDSFSWNEQFF TGTGCCAGCAGCCAAGATTCATTTTCGTGGAATGAGCAGTTCTTC
TRBD2 few TRBJ2-7 TRBV20-1 16 CSARDGISGAIYEQYF TGCAGTGCTAGAGATGGGATTAGCGGGGCGATCTACGAGCAGTACTTC
. . TRBJ2-7 TRBV10-3 11 CAISSDYEQYF TGTGCCATCAGTTCTGACTACGAGCAGTACTTC
. many TRBJ2-7 TRBV25-1 13 CASSESGRYEQYF TGTGCCAGCAGTGAATCCGGACGGTACGAGCAGTACTTC
. many TRBJ2-7 TRBV10-2 13 CASKSLSSYEQYF TGCGCCAGCAAGTCTCTCAGCTCCTACGAGCAGTACTTC
. . TRBJ2-3 TRBV7-8 17 CASRYDDLELLTDTQYF TGTGCCAGCAGATACGACGACTTGGAACTTCTCACAGATACGCAGTATTTT
. . TRBJ2-6 TRBV20-1 16 CSAPHLQGPGANVLTF TGCAGTGCTCCCCATCTACAGGGACCTGGGGCCAACGTCCTGACTTTC
. . TRBJ1-2 TRBV9 15 CASSVAGGGDYGYTF TGTGCCAGCAGCGTAGCTGGGGGGGGCGACTATGGCTACACCTTC